This T cell receptor (beta chain) was identified in a study of blood T cell repertoires in COVID-19. Whole-study context: The analysed material was cDNA or gDNA that came from T cells, B-cell-depleted T cells, or PBMCs.

There are 15 residues in the CDR3. Germline loops: CDR1 LNHDA, CDR2 SQIVND (reference sequence). With 5 bases removed from V and 0 bases from J, the gap between germline ends came to 12 bases. Profiled with immunoSEQ multiplex PCR; TCRdb holds only in-frame clones, not every one. This table has about 340,000 clones, around 90% appearing once. Sequenced material: PBMCs or T cells enriched from blood (not recorded which). This chain uses TRBV19 with TRBJ2-3; possibly TRBD2 for D (6 bases). This receptor was taken from a woman in her thirties who had recovered from COVID-19. The CDR3 bases are TGTGCCAGTAGTCCCTTGGGGACTAGCACAGATACGCAGTATTTT. Its translation is CASSPLGTSTDTQYF. Drawing the rest from reference TRBV19 and TRBJ2-3, the complete variable domain is DGGITQSPKYLFRKEGQNVTLSCEQNLNHDAMYWYRQDPGQGLRLIYYSQIVNDFQKGDIAEGYSVSREKKESFPLTVTSAQKNPTAFYLCASSPLGTSTDTQYFGPGTRLTVL.